The 25 T cell receptor beta chains given below trace back to one sample, sequenced in a study of shared clonotypes between healthy human individuals. Clones were sequenced by immunoSEQ multiplex PCR, and TCRdb holds only the in-frame ones, with some missing. The data contain around 700,000 clones, more than 70% of them singletons. The sequenced sample consisted of memory CD4+ T cells sorted from blood. This sample's subset: CD45RA-negative fraction. These receptors were taken from a woman in her twenties or thirties in good health.

This clone was detected only a few times. This sequence joins TRBV6-5 and TRBJ2-7; 8 nucleotides line up with TRBD1. In germline, CDR1 is MNHEY, CDR2 SVGAGI. V lost 6 bases to trimming and J lost 4 bases; unmatched junction nucleotides: 8. CDR3 length: 14 residues. The CDR3 sequence is CASSPAHRGYEQYF. The CDR3 DNA is TGTGCCAGCAGCCCGGCCCACAGGGGGTACGAGCAGTACTTC.

This chain connects TRBV19 to TRBJ1-5, with 7 bases fitting TRBD1. J was trimmed by 3 bases and V by 6 bases; bases with no gene match: 5. Per the germline V gene, CDR1 is LNHDA and CDR2 is SQIVND (reference sequence). This CDR3 is built from 14 residues. Here the CDR3 reads CASRLQGNNQPQHF. For the CDR3, the DNA is TGTGCCAGTAGACTACAGGGGAACAATCAGCCCCAGCATTTT.

V usage is TRBV28 and J usage is TRBJ2-7; TRBD1 matches at 10 bases. The junction had 5 bases not matched to a gene; V was cut back by 5 bases and J by 1 base. CDR3 length: 15 amino acids. Germline loops: CDR1 MDHEN, CDR2 SYDVKM. The CDR3 nucleotides read TGTGCCAGCAGTGAGCCGGGACAGGGGTCCTACGAGCAGTACTTC. As protein: CASSEPGQGSYEQYF.

The rearrangement joins TRBV19 to TRBJ1-5; a possible D gene is TRBD1 (6 bases). The CDR3 consists of 16 residues. Trimming pared 5 bases from V and 2 bases from J, leaving 16 bases between. Germline CDR1 and CDR2: LNHDA and SQIVND (reference sequence). The CDR3 DNA reads TGTGCCAGTAGTGTCCTACAGGGAGTAGGCAATCAGCCCCAGCATTTT. Protein sequence: CASSVLQGVGNQPQHF.

The chain recombines TRBV6-1 with TRBJ2-3; D gene ambiguous. The CDR3 runs 14 residues. V lost 7 bases, J lost 5 bases, and 16 bases lay in between. Germline V gives CDR1 MNHNS, CDR2 SASEGT. Written as DNA, the CDR3 is TGTGCCAGCATAGACCGACCGGTTTTAGATACGCAGTATTTT. This sequence encodes CASIDRPVLDTQYF.

The V gene is TRBV13, the J gene TRBJ1-4; TRBD1 is a possible D gene (5 bases). V was shortened by 3 bases and J by 5 bases, with 10 bases between the two germline ends. CDR3 length: 14 amino acids. CDR1 is PRHDT, CDR2 FYEKMQ, per germline (reference sequence). The CDR3 sequence: CASSFKGSNEKLFF. In nucleotides, the CDR3 is TGTGCCAGCAGCTTTAAGGGGTCGAATGAAAAACTGTTTTTT.

The V and J genes are TRBV28 and TRBJ1-3; D is unclear. Deletions cut 7 bases from V and 4 bases from J, with 5 bases between. The length of the CDR3 is 11 residues. The germline gives CDR1 MDHEN, CDR2 SYDVKM. The CDR3: CASTGGNTIYF. The CDR3, as DNA: TGTGCCAGCACTGGGGGAAACACCATATATTTT.

This chain uses TRBV4-1 with TRBJ2-7; the match to TRBD2 covers 11 bases. The length of the CDR3 is 15 residues. Looked up from germline, CDR1 is MGHRA and CDR2 is YSYEKL. V lost 2 bases and J lost 5; bases outside the gene matches: 5. Here the CDR3 DNA reads TGCGCCAGCAGCCAATGGACTAGCGGGCCTAACGAGCAGTACTTC. This gives the protein CASSQWTSGPNEQYF.

The V call is TRBV6-1, the J call TRBJ2-7, with 9 bases matching TRBD2. The junction had 8 bases not matched to a gene; V was cut back by 6 bases and J by 5 bases. The CDR3 runs 14 residues. Germline CDR1 MNHNS, CDR2 SASEGT. The CDR3 sequence is CASRDSGRVNEQYF. In DNA, the CDR3 is TGTGCCAGCAGGGATAGCGGGAGAGTCAACGAGCAGTACTTC.

V and J are TRBV29-1 and TRBJ2-5; perhaps TRBD2 as D (6 bases). In germline, CDR1 is SQVTM, CDR2 ANQGSEA. Trimming took 3 bases from V and 5 from J, leaving 10 bases between them. The CDR3 sequence is 12 residues long. CDR3 nucleotides: TGCAGCGTTGATGCGGGGTCGGAGACCCAGTACTTC. Protein: CSVDAGSETQYF. Full variable domain (outside the CDR3, taken from reference TRBV29-1 and TRBJ2-5): SAVISQKPSRDICQRGTSLTIQCQVDSQVTMMFWYRQQPGQSLTLIATANQGSEATYESGFVIDKFPISRPNLTFSTLTVSNMSPEDSSIYLCSVDAGSETQYFGPGTRLLVL.

This chain links TRBV27 with TRBJ2-3, with 15 bases matching TRBD2. Unmatched junction bases numbered 13, after V lost 6 bases and J lost 6 bases. The CDR3 is made up of 18 amino acids. From germline, CDR1 is MNHEY and CDR2 SMNVEV (reference sequence). Here the CDR3 reads CASRHGLAGGQWSDTQYF. The DNA for the CDR3 is TGTGCCAGCAGACACGGACTAGCGGGAGGGCAGTGGTCGGATACGCAGTATTTT.

On this clone: This CDR3 is also generated by other DNA sequences in the sample. The chain joins TRBV15 to TRBJ1-1; possibly TRBD1 for D (5 bases). Germline V CDR1 and CDR2: LNHNV, YYDKDF (reference sequence). This CDR3 has 14 amino acids. Between the trimmed V and J ends, which lost 5 bases and 0 bases, there was a span of 10 bases. The CDR3, as DNA: TGTGCCACCAGCTCCGGGACGGTGAACACTGAAGCTTTCTTT. Translating it yields CATSSGTVNTEAFF.

The chain recombines TRBV9 with TRBJ2-2; 8 bases agree with TRBD1. The CDR3 sequence is 18 residues long. The germline V gene encodes CDR1 SGDLS and CDR2 YYNGEE. The J segment lost 0 bases and the V segment lost 3 bases, leaving 10 bases of the junction unmatched. Here the CDR3 reads CASSARTGWAPNTGELFF. The CDR3 DNA sequence: TGTGCCAGCAGCGCCCGGACAGGGTGGGCCCCGAACACCGGGGAGCTGTTTTTT.

This chain connects TRBV7-9 to TRBJ2-7, with TRBD2 matching 9 bases. The V gene end was trimmed by 5 bases and the J gene end by 5 bases; junction bases not matched to a gene: 10. Germline V lookup: CDR1 SEHNR, CDR2 FQNEAQ (reference sequence). This CDR3 spans 15 amino acids. The CDR3 sequence is CASSPRSSGNNEQYF. CDR3 nucleotide sequence: TGTGCCAGCAGCCCTCGCTCTAGCGGGAACAACGAGCAGTACTTC.

The chain links TRBV6-1 to TRBJ1-2; D is unclear. The V gene's germline CDR1 is MNHNS and CDR2 SASEGT. The CDR3 is 12 amino acids. The V gene lost 4 bases and the J gene lost 3 bases, with 6 bases spanning the gap. The CDR3 sequence: CASSAGYYGYTF. The CDR3 nucleotides are TGTGCCAGCAGTGCAGGATACTATGGCTACACCTTC.

Regarding this clone: This CDR3 is also generated by other DNA sequences in the sample. The chain uses TRBV10-1 and TRBJ2-5; no clear D gene. CDR1 is WNHNN and CDR2 is SYGVQD in the germline V gene (reference sequence). V was clipped by 2 bases and J by 3 bases, with 4 bases between them. The CDR3 extends over 12 amino acids. CDR3 coding DNA: TGCGCCAGCAGTGAGGGGGAAGAGACCCAGTACTTC. Protein: CASSEGEETQYF.

CDR3 protein: CASSPTGVWNTEAFF. For the CDR3, the DNA is TGTGCCAGCAGCCCGACAGGGGTTTGGAACACTGAAGCTTTCTTT. The chain uses TRBV13 and TRBJ1-1, with 8 positions matching TRBD1. V was pared by 5 bases and J by 1 base, with 6 bases of the junction left unmatched. Germline V gene lookup returns CDR1 PRHDT and CDR2 FYEKMQ (reference sequence). The CDR3 is made up of 15 amino acids.

The rearrangement uses TRBV5-4 and TRBJ2-5; a possible D gene is TRBD2 (5 bases). Germline loops: CDR1 SGHNT, CDR2 YYREEE (reference sequence). Trimming shortened V by 4 bases and J by 2 bases, and 15 bases separated the two germline ends. The CDR3 consists of 15 residues. The CDR3 sequence is CASSLSRERQETQYF. As DNA, the CDR3 is TGTGCCAGCAGCCTATCCCGGGAAAGACAAGAGACCCAGTACTTC.

This clone has at least ten counts. V is TRBV2 and J is TRBJ1-4, with D maybe TRBD1 (5 bases). The V end was cut by 6 bases, the J end by 7 bases, with 18 bases between. The CDR3 covers 15 residues. CDR1 and CDR2 from the germline V gene are SNHLY and FYNNEI. The CDR3 DNA follows: TGTGCCAGCAGGAGACAGTTCCGCGGTAGTGAAAAACTGTTTTTT. It yields the protein CASRRQFRGSEKLFF.

This clone appeared once. V is TRBV19 and J is TRBJ2-5; 8 bases are shared with TRBD2. Germline V gene lookup returns CDR1 LNHDA and CDR2 SQIVND (reference sequence). CDR3 size: 13 residues. J lost 4 bases, V lost 2 bases, and 0 bases had no gene match. CDR3 loop: CASSIREGETQYF. CDR3 in DNA: TGTGCCAGTAGTATACGGGAGGGAGAGACCCAGTACTTC.

The gene calls are TRBV29-1 and TRBJ1-1; D remains ambiguous. V shed 1 base and J shed 1 base, with 13 bases lying between them. Germline CDR1 and CDR2: SQVTM and ANQGSEA. This CDR3 spans 15 amino acids. Written as DNA, the CDR3 is TGCAGCGTTGAAGGGTCGCCCCTATCGAACACTGAAGCTTTCTTT. It yields the protein CSVEGSPLSNTEAFF.

The V gene is TRBV7-8, the J gene TRBJ1-1, with 8 bases matching TRBD1. This CDR3 region has 13 residues. J lost 4 bases, V lost 3 bases, and 1 base had no gene match. Germline lookup yields CDR1 SGHVS and CDR2 FQNEAQ. CDR3 nucleotide sequence: TGTGCCAGCAGCTTGGGACAGGCCACTGAAGCTTTCTTT. Translating it yields CASSLGQATEAFF.

This chain connects TRBV2 to TRBJ1-2; D not certain. Germline V gives CDR1 SNHLY, CDR2 FYNNEI. The CDR3 totals 11 residues. V lost 5 bases to trimming and J lost 5 bases, with 6 bases between them. CDR3 nucleotides: TGTGCCAGCAGTCTAGAGTATGGCTACACCTTC. Translation: CASSLEYGYTF.

The rearrangement uses TRBV19 and TRBJ2-5, with 12 nucleotides matching TRBD1. The CDR3 length is 17 residues. Germline V gene lookup returns CDR1 LNHDA and CDR2 SQIVND (reference sequence). The trim removed 3 bases at V and 7 bases at J, leaving 12 bases unmatched. The DNA of the CDR3 is TGTGCCAGTAGTATTGGTGGGACAGGGGGCGCGACGGGGACCCAGTACTTC. It translates to CASSIGGTGGATGTQYF.

CDR3 nucleotides: TGTGCCAGCAGTTTATCCGTTTGGGGGGCAAGTAGCAATCAGCCCCAGCATTTT. Residues: CASSLSVWGASSNQPQHF. This chain uses TRBV28 with TRBJ1-5; tentative D call: TRBD1 (6 bases). V lost 1 base and J 0 bases, leaving 16 bases between the germline ends. Germline V gene sequence: CDR1 MDHEN, CDR2 SYDVKM. The CDR3 is 18 residues long.